Presented here are 19 T cell receptor beta chains from one specimen sequenced in a study of metastatic and nonmetastatic thyroid tumors. MiXCR re-clonotyped the PCR reads for TCRdb. The top ten hold approximately 4.5% of the sample, which has tens of thousands of clones, around 15% seen once. Patients underwent thyroid surgery, and none had received any treatment before it. The sequencing input was blood. These receptors were taken from a female donor with papillary thyroid cancer or a benign thyroid nodule (not recorded which). Some clones in this sample may be carry-over from other donors' samples.

This clone has only a few counts. The chain is built from TRBV3-1 and TRBJ1-6; TRBD1 is a possible D gene (5 bases). Germline CDR1 is LGHDT and CDR2 is YNNKEL (reference sequence). V was trimmed by 3 bases and J by 6 bases, leaving 9 bases between them. The CDR3 runs 14 residues. This chain's CDR3 is CASSQGVANSPLHF. The CDR3 bases are TGTGCCAGCAGCCAGGGGGTCGCTAATTCACCCCTCCACTTT.

This clone was counted ten times or more. The rearrangement uses TRBV7-8 and TRBJ2-7, with D perhaps matching TRBD1 or TRBD2 (5 bases each). This CDR3 is built from 15 residues. Between the trimmed V and J ends, which lost 5 bases and 1 base, there was a span of 15 bases. Germline CDR1 reads SGHVS; CDR2 reads FQNEAQ. In nucleotides, the CDR3 is TGTGCCAGCAGCATCAACCCAGGGAGTTCCTACGAGCAGTACTTC. This sequence encodes CASSINPGSSYEQYF.

Concerning this clone: A much larger clone lies a single base off, so this may be a read error. This rearrangement joins TRBV5-6 to TRBJ2-1; no firm D call. V shed 0 bases and J shed 2 bases, with 6 bases lying between them. The CDR3 runs to 14 residues. In germline, CDR1 is SGHDT, CDR2 YYEEEE. The CDR3 nucleotides read TGTGCCAGCAGCTTGGACTTAACCTACAATGAGCAGTTCTTC. As protein: CASSLDLTYNEQFF.

The genes are TRBV20-1 and TRBJ1-6; D unresolved. The CDR3 consists of 9 residues. The germline CDR1 and CDR2 sequences are DFQATT and SNEGSKA (reference sequence). Trimming took off 3 bases at V and 16 bases at J, with 7 bases between the two ends. The CDR3 DNA follows: TGCAGTGCTAGGATACCGCTCCACTTT. Protein: CSARIPLHF.

This clone is medium-sized. A junction end diverges from the germline sequence, so it may reflect a read error. This sequence joins TRBV28 and TRBJ1-3, with a possible D match to TRBD1 (5 bases). Germline lookup yields CDR1 MDHEN and CDR2 SYDVKM. This CDR3 has 13 amino acids. The chain's CDR3 is CASRIRDAAFSEF. CDR3 DNA: TGTGCCAGCAGGATCCGGGACGCCGCTTTTTCAGAATTT.

In its sample, this clone ranks as medium-sized. The rearrangement joins TRBV6-1 to TRBJ1-1; the match to TRBD1 covers 8 bases. The J segment lost 3 bases and the V segment lost 8 bases, leaving 8 bases of the junction unmatched. CDR1 is MNHNS, CDR2 SASEGT, per germline. The CDR3 spans 14 residues. The chain's CDR3 is CASPVTGGDTEAFF. In nucleotides, the CDR3 is TGTGCCAGCCCAGTTACAGGGGGAGACACTGAAGCTTTCTTT.

This clone was picked up many times. A single base separates this from a much larger clone, so it may be a read error. Distinct nucleotide sequences in the sample also encode this CDR3. CDR3 bases: TGTGCCATCGTTACTAGCCTCGCGGGAGGCGAGCAGTACTTT. The encoded protein is CAIVTSLAGGEQYF. The chain uses TRBV10-3 and TRBJ2-7; 8 bases match TRBD2. Germline CDR1 ENHRY, CDR2 SYGVKD. The CDR3 loop spans 14 amino acids.

This clone was detected only a few times. A much larger clone is a single base away; this may be a read error. The same CDR3 can be traced to other DNA sequences in this sample. The J gene is TRBJ2-7, the V gene TRBV28, with D perhaps matching TRBD2 (5 bases). Trimming took 2 bases from V and 0 from J, leaving 8 bases between them. Germline CDR1 is MDHEN and CDR2 is SYDVKM. The CDR3 extends over 14 amino acids. CDR3 nucleotides: TGTGCCAGCAGTTTAGAGGGCTTCTCCTACGAGCAGTACTTC. Amino acid sequence: CASSLEGFSYEQYF.

This clone was found many times. The CDR3 region is CASSLDIGYTDTQYF. CDR3 DNA: TGCGCCAGCAGCTTGGATATTGGATACACAGATACGCAGTATTTT. The chain has TRBV5-1 and TRBJ2-3; D uncertain. This CDR3 region has 15 residues. Deletions cut 0 bases from V and 2 bases from J, with 10 bases between. Germline V gene data show CDR1 as SGHRS and CDR2 as YFSETQ.

V and J are TRBV6-4 and TRBJ2-1; 7 bases fit TRBD1. From germline, CDR1 is MRHNA and CDR2 SNTAGT. This CDR3 spans 14 amino acids. J gave up 7 bases and V 5 bases, and 8 bases lay outside the gene matches. This chain's CDR3 is CASSHRGSANEQFF. The CDR3, as DNA: TGTGCCAGCAGTCACAGGGGTTCCGCGAATGAGCAGTTCTTC.

The sample holds many counts of this clone. CDR3 in amino acids: CASSQTAVNSPLHF. CDR3 sequence (DNA): TGTGCCAGCAGCCAAACGGCAGTCAATTCACCCCTCCACTTT. The chain is built from TRBV3-1 and TRBJ1-6; D uncertain. V was trimmed by 2 bases and J by 7 bases, leaving 9 bases between them. CDR3 length equals 14 residues. Germline loops: CDR1 LGHDT, CDR2 YNNKEL (reference sequence). Variable domain in full (rest from reference TRBV3-1 and TRBJ1-6): DTAVSQTPKYLVTQMGNDKSIKCEQNLGHDTMYWYKQDSKKFLKIMFSYNNKELIINETVPNRFSPKSPDKAHLNLHINSLELGDSAVYFCASSQTAVNSPLHFGNGTRLTVT.

In its sample, this clone was seen many times. The chain is built from TRBV3-1 and TRBJ2-7; D is unclear. This CDR3 comprises 14 residues. The ends were cut back, 11 bases at V and 2 bases at J, with 19 bases in the middle. Germline V CDR1 and CDR2: LGHDT, YNNKEL (reference sequence). CDR3 sequence: CAGPPAGNPYEQYF. The CDR3 coding sequence is TGTGCCGGGCCTCCTGCCGGTAACCCCTACGAGCAGTACTTC.

This clone was observed at least ten times. This rearrangement joins TRBV28 to TRBJ1-3, with D possibly matching TRBD1 (5 bases). From germline, CDR1 is MDHEN and CDR2 SYDVKM. Trimming took 4 bases from V and 0 from J, leaving 13 bases between them. CDR3 size: 16 residues. CDR3: CASSSLGPNSGNTIYF. Here the CDR3 DNA reads TGTGCCAGCAGTTCTCTGGGACCGAACTCTGGAAACACCATATATTTT. Full variable domain (remainder filled in from reference TRBV28 and TRBJ1-3): DVKVTQSSRYLVKRTGEKVFLECVQDMDHENMFWYRQDPGLGLRLIYFSYDVKMKEKGDIPEGYSVSREKKERFSLILESASTNQTSMYLCASSSLGPNSGNTIYFGEGSWLTVV.

This clone was picked up many times. V gene TRBV7-9 combines with J gene TRBJ1-1; D is possibly TRBD1 (6 bases). V was trimmed by 6 bases and J by 9 bases, leaving 20 bases between them. CDR1 is SEHNR, CDR2 FQNEAQ, per germline (reference sequence). The CDR3 consists of 14 residues. This CDR3 is CASRGGGRDSQAFF. The DNA for the CDR3 is TGTGCCAGCAGAGGAGGGGGACGGGACTCGCAAGCTTTCTTT.

This clone showed up just a few times. A junction end diverges from the germline sequence, so it may reflect a read error. The rearrangement joins TRBV6-2 or TRBV6-3 to TRBJ2-2; possible D gene TRBD1, 7 bases. Germline V gene data show CDR1 as MNHEY and CDR2 as SVGEGT. There are 17 residues in the CDR3. CDR3 loop: CASKTGREAQNTGGLFF. CDR3 bases: TGTGCCAGCAAGACAGGGAGAGAAGCGCAAAACACCGGGGGGCTGTTTTTT.

The rearrangement uses TRBV28 and TRBJ1-2; unclear D gene. CDR3 length: 10 amino acids. Germline V gives CDR1 MDHEN, CDR2 SYDVKM. CDR3 residues: CGSPNYGYTF. CDR3 bases: TGTGGGTCTCCCAACTATGGCTACACCTTC.

The sample holds many counts of this clone. This chain connects TRBV2 to TRBJ2-3; 11 bases match TRBD2. V dropped 1 base and J dropped 2; count of bases not matched to a gene: 2. The germline V gene encodes CDR1 SNHLY and CDR2 FYNNEI. The CDR3 is 16 amino acids. Written as DNA, the CDR3 is TGTGCCAGCAGTGAAGGACTAGCGGGACCCACAGATACGCAGTATTTT. It specifies CASSEGLAGPTDTQYF.

The chain couples TRBV6-1 to TRBJ2-1; no firm D call. Between the trimmed V and J ends, which lost 5 bases and 9 bases, there was a span of 17 bases. This CDR3 contains 14 residues. CDR1 is MNHNS, CDR2 SASEGT, per germline. CDR3 amino acids: CASSFRDPIGEQFF. CDR3 in DNA: TGTGCCAGCAGTTTCCGAGATCCGATCGGTGAGCAGTTCTTC.

At least ten counts were recorded for this clone. Other DNA variants within this sample encode the same CDR3. This chain connects TRBV29-1 to TRBJ1-1, with 11 nucleotides matching TRBD1. This CDR3 has 15 amino acids. With 1 base clipped from V and 3 bases from J, the junction kept 4 bases outside the gene matches. CDR1 and CDR2 (germline): SQVTM, ANQGSEA. Written as DNA, the CDR3 is TGCAGCGTTGAAGGGGACAGGGGGAACTACACTGAAGCTTTCTTT. Residues: CSVEGDRGNYTEAFF.